Below, 28 T cell receptor beta chains from the same sample are listed, as sequenced in a study of blood T cell repertoires in COVID-19. Sequenced by immunoSEQ multiplex PCR; TCRdb stores in-frame clones only, minus some. The sample lists around 250,000 clones, approximately 85% occurring once. The sample taken for sequencing was PBMCs or T cells enriched from blood (not recorded which). These receptors were obtained from a woman aged 45 to 65 who had been exposed to COVID-19.

The sample holds one count of this clone. The chain couples TRBV9 to TRBJ1-2; 8 nucleotides line up with TRBD1. Germline CDR1 SGDLS, CDR2 YYNGEE. V lost 1 base to trimming and J lost 4 bases; unmatched junction nucleotides: 9. This CDR3 is built from 16 residues. For the CDR3, the DNA is TGTGCCAGCAGCGTATCTTCAGGGGGCGAGGGCTATGGCTACACCTTC. This sequence encodes CASSVSSGGEGYGYTF.

The V and J genes are TRBV5-8 and TRBJ2-3, with D maybe TRBD1 (5 bases). CDR1 and CDR2 (germline): SGHTS, YDEGEE. CDR3 size: 15 residues. The V end was cut by 0 bases, the J end by 6 bases, with 14 bases between. This CDR3 is CASSLDLGKGDTQYF. As DNA, the CDR3 is TGTGCCAGCAGCTTGGACTTGGGGAAGGGGGATACGCAGTATTTT.

This clone was counted only a few times. The chain has TRBV5-4 and TRBJ1-1; 7 bases are shared with TRBD1. Trimming removed 4 bases from V and 0 bases from J; junction bases left unmatched: 12. This CDR3 comprises 17 residues. Germline CDR1 is SGHNT and CDR2 is YYREEE (reference sequence). CDR3 nucleotides: TGTGCCAGCAGCCCCGGCGGGACAGCGATCTTGAACACTGAAGCTTTCTTT. Its protein is CASSPGGTAILNTEAFF. The variable domain in full, completed from reference TRBV5-4 and TRBJ1-1, reads ETGVTQSPTHLIKTRGQQVTLRCSSQSGHNTVSWYQQALGQGPQFIFQYYREEENGRGNFPPRFSGLQFPNYSSELNVNALELDDSALYLCASSPGGTAILNTEAFFGQGTRLTVV.

This clone came up once. The gene calls are TRBV27 and TRBJ2-1; TRBD1 aligns across 9 bases. V lost 7 bases and J lost 8; bases outside the gene matches: 12. The germline CDR1 and CDR2 sequences are MNHEY and SMNVEV (reference sequence). The CDR3 has 15 amino acids. This CDR3 reads CASIGQGTVVDEQFF. For the CDR3, the DNA is TGTGCCAGCATCGGACAGGGGACCGTGGTCGATGAGCAGTTCTTC.

The chain combines TRBV5-1 with TRBJ2-2; 10 nucleotides agree with TRBD2. V shed 3 bases and J 4 bases; nucleotides not matched to a gene: 6. The CDR3 extends over 16 amino acids. In germline, CDR1 is SGHRS, CDR2 YFSETQ. The CDR3 region is CASSSLAGLGTGELFF. CDR3 nucleotides: TGCGCCAGCAGCTCACTAGCGGGGTTGGGCACCGGGGAGCTGTTTTTT.

The rearrangement uses TRBV12-3 or TRBV12-4 and TRBJ2-1, with TRBD1 as a possible D gene (5 bases). CDR3 length equals 12 residues. V lost 5 bases to trimming and J lost 9 bases, with 11 bases between them. As DNA, the CDR3 is TGTGCCAGCAGTAGGACACCGTCTGAGCAGTTCTTC. Translated, it gives CASSRTPSEQFF.

The gene calls are TRBV6-5 and TRBJ1-3, with D unclear. The germline V gene encodes CDR1 MNHEY and CDR2 SVGAGI. V was cut by 6 bases and J by 8 bases, with 14 bases left in between. The CDR3 has 13 residues. The CDR3 loop is CASSGRLRDTIYF. The CDR3 coding sequence is TGTGCCAGCAGCGGAAGGCTGCGGGACACCATATATTTT.

This rearrangement joins TRBV14 to TRBJ2-3; D possibly corresponds to TRBD1 (6 bases). The germline V gene has CDR1 SGHDN and CDR2 FVKESK. V was shortened by 4 bases and J by 4 bases, with 24 bases between the two germline ends. This CDR3 contains 18 residues. The CDR3 loop is CASSPLQAGVMSPDTQYF. CDR3 bases: TGTGCCAGCAGCCCCCTACAAGCAGGGGTCATGAGCCCAGATACGCAGTATTTT.

The chain has TRBV19 and TRBJ2-3, with 8 positions matching TRBD2. With V trimmed by 7 bases and J by 0 bases, 9 bases remained unmatched. The CDR3 runs 16 residues. Germline V CDR1 and CDR2: LNHDA, SQIVND (reference sequence). CDR3 sequence (DNA): TGTGCCAGTACCGCGGGGGGACCAAAAAGCACAGATACGCAGTATTTT. It translates to CASTAGGPKSTDTQYF.

The rearrangement links TRBV19 to TRBJ1-1, with a possible D match to TRBD1 (6 bases). V was clipped by 5 bases and J by 5 bases, with 15 bases between them. The CDR3 has 14 residues. CDR1 is LNHDA, CDR2 SQIVND, per germline (reference sequence). The CDR3 DNA follows: TGTGCCAGTAGTCCCGGCGGAAGGGGGACTGAAGCTTTCTTT. Protein: CASSPGGRGTEAFF.

This rearrangement joins TRBV6-5 to TRBJ1-2; D is possibly TRBD1 (6 bases). V was pared by 5 bases and J by 5 bases, with 15 bases between. CDR3 length: 14 amino acids. Germline CDR1 MNHEY, CDR2 SVGAGI. CDR3 residues: CASSPRDILYGYTF. DNA of the CDR3: TGTGCCAGCAGTCCCCGGGACATCCTTTATGGCTACACCTTC.

This clone was observed once. The chain carries TRBV19 and TRBJ2-2, with 8 bases lining up with TRBD1. The CDR3 runs 18 residues. Germline loops: CDR1 LNHDA, CDR2 SQIVND (reference sequence). J was trimmed by 5 bases and V by 6 bases; bases with no gene match: 17. The CDR3 region has the DNA TGTGCCAGTAGGTCCCCTAGACAGGGGCTATCTCCGACCGGGGAGCTGTTTTTT. It yields the protein CASRSPRQGLSPTGELFF.

This clone has a single count. This chain links TRBV3-1 (or the pseudogene TRBV3-2) with TRBJ1-2; D not certain. CDR1 LGHDT and CDR2 YNNKEL come from the germline V gene (reference sequence). V dropped 4 bases and J dropped 8 bases, with 14 bases sitting between them. CDR3 size: 13 residues. The DNA for the CDR3 is TGTGCCAGCAGCCTAGAAGTCAGATCGGGCTACACCTTC. Translation gives CASSLEVRSGYTF.

The V call is TRBV7-8, the J call TRBJ2-5; 13 bases are a match to TRBD2. The CDR3 runs to 15 residues. Trimming removed 5 bases from V and 6 bases from J; junction bases left unmatched: 6. The germline V gene has CDR1 SGHVS and CDR2 FQNEAQ. The CDR3 sequence is CASSARTSGGKTQYF. The CDR3 DNA sequence: TGTGCCAGCAGCGCCCGGACTAGCGGGGGAAAGACCCAGTACTTC.

The J gene is TRBJ2-5, the V gene TRBV18; D perhaps matches TRBD1 (5 bases). There are 14 residues in the CDR3. The germline V gene has CDR1 KGHSH and CDR2 LQKENI. Deletions cut 2 bases from V and 3 bases from J, with 10 bases between. CDR3 sequence: CASSPVTVKETQYF. CDR3 nucleotide sequence: TGTGCCAGCTCACCAGTGACAGTAAAAGAGACCCAGTACTTC.

The CDR3 spells CASSPPASRSTDTQYF. DNA of the CDR3: TGTGCCAGTAGTCCCCCGGCGTCCAGGAGCACAGATACGCAGTATTTT. The V gene is TRBV19, the J gene TRBJ2-3; unclear D gene. With 5 bases removed from V and 0 bases from J, the gap between germline ends came to 15 bases. Germline-derived CDR1 and CDR2 are LNHDA and SQIVND (reference sequence). The CDR3 contains 16 residues.

The J gene is TRBJ1-5, the V gene TRBV5-6; a weak D match, TRBD1 (5 bases). This CDR3 is built from 15 residues. The V end was cut by 4 bases, the J end by 4 bases, with 15 bases between. Germline CDR1 and CDR2: SGHDT and YYEEEE. CDR3 region: CASSRMTVNNQPQHF. CDR3 nucleotides: TGTGCCAGCAGCCGAATGACAGTGAATAATCAGCCCCAGCATTTT.

CDR3 bases: TGTGCCAGCAGCTCGGACAGCACTGAAGCTTTCTTT. This gives the protein CASSSDSTEAFF. The J gene is TRBJ1-1, the V gene TRBV5-5; a weak D match, TRBD1 (6 bases). Germline V gene sequence: CDR1 SGHKS, CDR2 YYEKEE (reference sequence). V gave up 3 bases and J gave up 4 bases, with 7 bases separating them. The CDR3 is made up of 12 amino acids.

V and J are TRBV19 and TRBJ2-2; 8 bases map to TRBD1. The germline V gene encodes CDR1 LNHDA and CDR2 SQIVND (reference sequence). The CDR3 extends over 14 amino acids. J gave up 5 bases and V 6 bases, and 5 bases lay outside the gene matches. The CDR3 region is CASRMRQGTGELFF. CDR3 sequence (DNA): TGTGCCAGTAGAATGAGACAGGGGACCGGGGAGCTGTTTTTT.

Worth noting for this clone: Distinct nucleotide sequences in the sample also encode this CDR3. J is TRBJ1-1 and V is TRBV5-1, with a tentative D call TRBD1 (5 bases). Germline assignment: CDR1 SGHRS and CDR2 YFSETQ. V dropped 0 bases and J dropped 0 bases, with 9 bases sitting between them. CDR3 length: 15 residues. The CDR3 region has the DNA TGCGCCAGCAGCTTGGGGGCAGGGCTGAACACTGAAGCTTTCTTT. Translation: CASSLGAGLNTEAFF.

The CDR3 protein is CASSSGSGTGFNSPLHF. CDR3 sequence (DNA): TGTGCCAGCAGTTCGGGGTCCGGGACAGGGTTTAATTCACCCCTCCACTTT. V and J are TRBV6-2 or TRBV6-3 and TRBJ1-6, with 9 bases matching TRBD1. The junction had 10 bases not matched to a gene; V was cut back by 4 bases and J by 6 bases. Germline loops: CDR1 MNHEY, CDR2 SVGEGT. CDR3 length: 17 amino acids.

This clone came up once. The rearrangement links TRBV6-2 or TRBV6-3 to TRBJ1-3, with D unclear. Germline CDR1 reads MNHEY; CDR2 reads SVGEGT. CDR3 length: 14 amino acids. Between the trimmed V and J ends, which lost 2 bases and 2 bases, there was a span of 7 bases. CDR3 bases: TGTGCCAGCAGTTACGTCAGCGCTGGAAACACCATATATTTT. Its translation is CASSYVSAGNTIYF.

V is TRBV10-3 and J is TRBJ1-5; D remains unclear. Germline CDR1 is ENHRY and CDR2 is SYGVKD. V lost 6 bases to trimming and J lost 0 bases, with 9 bases between them. This CDR3 is built from 14 residues. CDR3 sequence (DNA): TGTGCCATCAGCTCCGACAATAGCAATCAGCCCCAGCATTTT. Protein: CAISSDNSNQPQHF.

V usage is TRBV2 and J usage is TRBJ2-2, with TRBD1 as a possible D gene (5 bases). CDR3 size: 16 residues. The germline CDR1 and CDR2 sequences are SNHLY and FYNNEI. The V gene lost 7 bases and the J gene lost 6 bases, with 21 bases spanning the gap. CDR3: CASKVERSRGAGELFF. CDR3 coding DNA: TGTGCCAGCAAGGTAGAGCGCTCAAGGGGTGCCGGGGAGCTGTTTTTT.

This chain connects TRBV10-3 to TRBJ2-2; a possible D gene is TRBD2 (5 bases). The germline V gene encodes CDR1 ENHRY and CDR2 SYGVKD. V was cut by 10 bases and J by 0 bases, with 12 bases left in between. This CDR3 contains 14 residues. The CDR3: CATKGLSNTGELFF. The CDR3 bases are TGTGCCACCAAAGGACTTTCGAACACCGGGGAGCTGTTTTTT.

This clone has just one count. J is TRBJ2-5 and V is TRBV7-8, with 8 bases aligning to TRBD2. The CDR3 runs to 17 residues. Germline lookup yields CDR1 SGHVS and CDR2 FQNEAQ. With V trimmed by 2 bases and J by 5 bases, 13 bases remained unmatched. The CDR3 DNA is TGTGCCAGCAGCTTATCAGGGAGCGGGGGCCTCCGGGAGACCCAGTACTTC. This translates into CASSLSGSGGLRETQYF.

The chain carries TRBV4-1 and TRBJ2-1, with 8 nucleotides matching TRBD2. The CDR3 covers 15 residues. Trimming removed 6 bases from V and 5 bases from J; junction bases left unmatched: 9. Germline CDR1 and CDR2: MGHRA and YSYEKL. In nucleotides, the CDR3 is TGCGCCAGCAGGGCCGTAGCGGGGAGACACAATGAGCAGTTCTTC. It translates to CASRAVAGRHNEQFF.

The rearrangement links TRBV2 to TRBJ2-7, with a tentative D call TRBD2 (5 bases). There are 14 residues in the CDR3. The V and J ends lost 8 bases and 0 bases respectively, with 14 bases between them. CDR1 is SNHLY, CDR2 FYNNEI, per germline. The CDR3 protein is CASGSIAHSYEQYF. CDR3 coding DNA: TGTGCCAGCGGTAGCATAGCGCACTCCTACGAGCAGTACTTC. Variable domain in full (rest from reference TRBV2 and TRBJ2-7): EPEVTQTPSHQVTQMGQEVILRCVPISNHLYFYWYRQILGQKVEFLVSFYNNEISEKSEIFDDQFSVERPDGSNFTLKIRSTKLEDSAMYFCASGSIAHSYEQYFGPGTRLTVT.